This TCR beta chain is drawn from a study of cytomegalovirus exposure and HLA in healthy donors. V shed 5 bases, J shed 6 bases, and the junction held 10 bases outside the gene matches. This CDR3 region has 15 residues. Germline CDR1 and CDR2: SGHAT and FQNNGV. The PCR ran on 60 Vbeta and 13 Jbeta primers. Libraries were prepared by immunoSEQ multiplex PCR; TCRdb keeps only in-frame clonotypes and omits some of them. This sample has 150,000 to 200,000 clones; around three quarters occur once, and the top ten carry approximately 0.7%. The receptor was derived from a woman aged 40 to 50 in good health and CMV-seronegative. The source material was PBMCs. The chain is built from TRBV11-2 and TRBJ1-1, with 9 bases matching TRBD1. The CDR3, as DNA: TGTGCCAGCAGCCACCGGACAGGGGTGTCCCCTGAAGCTTTCTTT. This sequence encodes CASSHRTGVSPEAFF. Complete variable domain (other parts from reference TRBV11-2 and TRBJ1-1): EAGVAQSPRYKIIEKRQSVAFWCNPISGHATLYWYQQILGQGPKLLIQFQNNGVVDDSQLPKDRFSAERLKGVDSTLKIQPAKLEDSAVYLCASSHRTGVSPEAFFGQGTRLTVV.